These T cell receptor beta chains were read from a single sample in a study of breast tumors, draining lymph nodes, adjacent tissues. One entry per CDR3 protein results from TCRdb running MiXCR on the multiplex PCR reads. The table has about 63,000 distinct CDR3 sequences, approximately 57% seen once. The sequencing input was breast tumor tissue. These receptors were obtained from a female donor with breast cancer. Some clones in this sample may be carry-over from other donors' samples. Both conserved end residues are part of each CDR3. A D gene is named only where the DNA matches it firmly. Some rows have no size entry. The others give once, few or many, or a class for an expanded clone.

abundance: .; j_gene: TRBJ2-7; d_gene: TRBD1; v_gene: TRBV19; CDR3nt: TGTGCCAGTATCAGTGATTGGACAGGGGTCGAGCAGTACTTC; CDR3aa: CASISDWTGVEQYF
abundance: .; j_gene: TRBJ2-5; d_gene: .; v_gene: TRBV12-3/TRBV12-4; CDR3nt: TGTGCCAGCAGCCCAACGGCAGGCGACCAAGAGACCCAGTACTTC; CDR3aa: CASSPTAGDQETQYF
abundance: .; j_gene: TRBJ2-5; d_gene: .; v_gene: TRBV20-1; CDR3nt: TGCAGTGCAAACGGCCGGGAGAGGGGGACCCAGTACTTC; CDR3aa: CSANGRERGTQYF
abundance: .; j_gene: TRBJ1-2; d_gene: .; v_gene: TRBV7-9; CDR3nt: TGTGCCAGCAGCTTAGGCAGTTATGGCTACACCTTC; CDR3aa: CASSLGSYGYTF
abundance: many; j_gene: TRBJ2-7; d_gene: .; v_gene: TRBV3-1; CDR3nt: TGTGCCAGCAGCCAGGGTACGGGGTGGAGTACGATGCAGTACTTC; CDR3aa: CASSQGTGWSTMQYF
abundance: many; j_gene: TRBJ2-6; d_gene: .; v_gene: TRBV6-6; CDR3nt: TGTGTCACCATGTTGGGGGCCAACGTCCTGACTTTC; CDR3aa: CVTMLGANVLTF
abundance: many; j_gene: TRBJ2-7; d_gene: .; v_gene: TRBV6-2/TRBV6-3; CDR3nt: TGTGCCAGCAACCGAGGGTTCTACGAGCAGTACTTC; CDR3aa: CASNRGFYEQYF
abundance: .; j_gene: TRBJ1-3; d_gene: .; v_gene: TRBV4-1; CDR3nt: TGCGCCAGCAGCCAAGATGTGGGTGCTGGAAACACCATATATTTT; CDR3aa: CASSQDVGAGNTIYF
abundance: few; j_gene: TRBJ2-3; d_gene: .; v_gene: TRBV6-2/TRBV6-3; CDR3nt: TGTGCCAGCAGTCAAGTCGATACGCAGTATTTT; CDR3aa: CASSQVDTQYF
abundance: .; j_gene: TRBJ2-1; d_gene: .; v_gene: TRBV6-6; CDR3nt: TGTGCCAGCAGCTCTAGCCTCAATGAGCAGTTCTTC; CDR3aa: CASSSSLNEQFF
abundance: medium-sized; j_gene: TRBJ1-6; d_gene: TRBD1; v_gene: TRBV5-1; CDR3nt: TGCGCCAGCAGCTCCAACAGGGGTTCACCCCTCCACTTT; CDR3aa: CASSSNRGSPLHF
abundance: many; j_gene: TRBJ2-1; d_gene: .; v_gene: TRBV6-1; CDR3nt: TGTGCCAGCAGTTCCCCAAGCATGAGCAATGAGCAGTTCTTC; CDR3aa: CASSSPSMSNEQFF
abundance: .; j_gene: TRBJ2-2; d_gene: TRBD1; v_gene: TRBV6-5; CDR3nt: TGTGCCAGCAGTCTCCGGGACAGGGGTGCCGGGGAGCTGTTTTTT; CDR3aa: CASSLRDRGAGELFF
abundance: few; j_gene: TRBJ1-4; d_gene: TRBD1; v_gene: TRBV11-2; CDR3nt: TGTGCCAGCAGCTCAGACAGGGGGGACGAAAAACTGTTTTTT; CDR3aa: CASSSDRGDEKLFF
abundance: many; j_gene: TRBJ1-4; d_gene: TRBD1; v_gene: TRBV6-5; CDR3nt: TGTGCCAGCAGTCAATCGATTAACAGGGGGCGAGATGAAAAACTGTTTTTT; CDR3aa: CASSQSINRGRDEKLFF
abundance: many; j_gene: TRBJ1-6; d_gene: .; v_gene: TRBV6-2/TRBV6-3; CDR3nt: TGTGCCAGCAGACCCGACCAGGGTTTCGGTTCACCCCTCCACTTT; CDR3aa: CASRPDQGFGSPLHF
abundance: .; j_gene: TRBJ1-1; d_gene: .; v_gene: TRBV6-1; CDR3nt: TGTGCCAGCAGGGGACCGGGGACTGAAGCTTTCTTT; CDR3aa: CASRGPGTEAFF
abundance: few; j_gene: TRBJ1-1; d_gene: .; v_gene: TRBV5-5; CDR3nt: TGTGCCAGCAGTTCTGGACCCCGAATGAACACTGAAGCTTTCTTT; CDR3aa: CASSSGPRMNTEAFF
abundance: .; j_gene: TRBJ1-2; d_gene: .; v_gene: TRBV7-2; CDR3nt: TGTGCCAGCAGTTCCTGCAGAAATTCAGGCTACACCTTC; CDR3aa: CASSSCRNSGYTF
abundance: once; j_gene: TRBJ1-2; d_gene: TRBD1; v_gene: TRBV7-9; CDR3nt: TGTGCCAGCGCCTGGGGGACAGGGATCGACTATGGCTACACCTTC; CDR3aa: CASAWGTGIDYGYTF
abundance: .; j_gene: TRBJ2-1; d_gene: .; v_gene: TRBV20-1; CDR3nt: TGCAGTGCTAGGGTGGGCTTGGCCTACAATGAGCAGTTCTTC; CDR3aa: CSARVGLAYNEQFF
abundance: once; j_gene: TRBJ1-6; d_gene: .; v_gene: TRBV30; CDR3nt: TGTGCCTGGAGTGGGCAGGGTCATCGAAATTCACCCCTCCACTTT; CDR3aa: CAWSGQGHRNSPLHF
abundance: .; j_gene: TRBJ2-3; d_gene: TRBD2; v_gene: TRBV15; CDR3nt: TGTGCCACCAGCAAGTCCTGGACTAGCGGGAGGGTAGATACGCAGTATTTT; CDR3aa: CATSKSWTSGRVDTQYF
abundance: once; j_gene: TRBJ2-3; d_gene: .; v_gene: TRBV24-1; CDR3nt: TGTGCCACCAGTGATTCGACCCCAGGGTCCGCAGTATTT; CDR3aa: CATSDSTPGSAVF
abundance: many; j_gene: TRBJ2-3; d_gene: .; v_gene: TRBV4-1; CDR3nt: TGCGCCAGCAGCCAAGGTTTAGCTCAGGGAACGCAGTATTTT; CDR3aa: CASSQGLAQGTQYF
abundance: many; j_gene: TRBJ2-5; d_gene: TRBD2; v_gene: TRBV9; CDR3nt: TGTGCCAGCAGCCCCATAACAACTAGCGGGGGGGTCCCCAATGAGACCCAGTACTTC; CDR3aa: CASSPITTSGGVPNETQYF
abundance: few; j_gene: TRBJ2-2; d_gene: TRBD1; v_gene: TRBV7-3; CDR3nt: TGTGCCAGCAGCTTAATTGGGACAGTAAACACCGGGGAGCTGTTTTTT; CDR3aa: CASSLIGTVNTGELFF
abundance: .; j_gene: TRBJ2-7; d_gene: .; v_gene: TRBV11-2; CDR3nt: TGTGCCAGCAGCTGGACAGACACGACCTCCTACGAGCAGTACTTC; CDR3aa: CASSWTDTTSYEQYF
abundance: medium-sized; j_gene: TRBJ1-2; d_gene: .; v_gene: TRBV5-6; CDR3nt: TGTGCCAGCAGCTTGGCCCTCGCAGGGGCGAGCTATGGCTACACCTTC; CDR3aa: CASSLALAGASYGYTF
abundance: once; j_gene: TRBJ2-7; d_gene: .; v_gene: TRBV20-1; CDR3nt: TGCAGTGCAAAACGGGACGGGAGCTTCTACGAGCGGTACTTC; CDR3aa: CSAKRDGSFYERYF
abundance: .; j_gene: TRBJ1-2; d_gene: TRBD1; v_gene: TRBV5-5; CDR3nt: TGTGCCAGCAGCTTGGAATTTTTGGGACAGGCTACATATGGCTACACCTTC; CDR3aa: CASSLEFLGQATYGYTF
abundance: many; j_gene: TRBJ1-2; d_gene: .; v_gene: TRBV4-1; CDR3nt: TGCGCCAGCAGCCAACCGGCCGCAGGGAGCTATGGCTACACCTTC; CDR3aa: CASSQPAAGSYGYTF
abundance: few; j_gene: TRBJ1-2; d_gene: .; v_gene: TRBV15; CDR3nt: TGTGCCACCAGCAGAGCAGGGAGATTAAGAGGCTACACCTTC; CDR3aa: CATSRAGRLRGYTF
abundance: .; j_gene: TRBJ2-7; d_gene: TRBD2; v_gene: TRBV5-5; CDR3nt: TGTGCCAGCAGCTTCGGGGGGTCGCTCGAGCAGTACTTC; CDR3aa: CASSFGGSLEQYF
abundance: .; j_gene: TRBJ1-2; d_gene: TRBD1; v_gene: TRBV20-1; CDR3nt: TGCAGTGCTAGAGGGCCTGGGGGGGACAGGGGACGGAAGGTTGGCGGCTACACCTTC; CDR3aa: CSARGPGGDRGRKVGGYTF
abundance: many; j_gene: TRBJ2-3; d_gene: .; v_gene: TRBV5-1; CDR3nt: TGCGCCAGCGGTGCTAGCGGCACAGATACGCAGTATTTT; CDR3aa: CASGASGTDTQYF
abundance: many; j_gene: TRBJ1-2; d_gene: .; v_gene: TRBV6-4; CDR3nt: TGTGCCAGCAGTCCTAGAGCTAACTATGGCTACACCTTC; CDR3aa: CASSPRANYGYTF
abundance: .; j_gene: TRBJ1-4; d_gene: .; v_gene: TRBV18; CDR3nt: TGCGCCAGCTCAACTTACACAACAACTAATGAAGAACTGTTTTTT; CDR3aa: CASSTYTTTNEELFF
abundance: .; j_gene: TRBJ1-5; d_gene: .; v_gene: TRBV29-1; CDR3nt: TGCAGCGTGTATGGTCAGGCCCAGCATTTT; CDR3aa: CSVYGQAQHF
abundance: many; j_gene: TRBJ2-2; d_gene: .; v_gene: TRBV4-3; CDR3nt: TGCGCCAGCAGCCAAGACATCCCGAACACCGGGGAGCTGTTTTTT; CDR3aa: CASSQDIPNTGELFF
abundance: few; j_gene: TRBJ1-2; d_gene: TRBD1; v_gene: TRBV12-3/TRBV12-4; CDR3nt: TGTGCCAGCAGCTTTGGGACAGCGCTTTATGGCTACACCTTC; CDR3aa: CASSFGTALYGYTF
abundance: .; j_gene: TRBJ1-2; d_gene: .; v_gene: TRBV28; CDR3nt: TGTGCCAGCACAACATATTCCCAAGGTTCTGGCTACACCTTC; CDR3aa: CASTTYSQGSGYTF
abundance: .; j_gene: TRBJ2-1; d_gene: TRBD2; v_gene: TRBV7-2; CDR3nt: TGTGCCAGCAGCCCCCGGACTAGCGGGAGGGCCTCCCTATACAATGAGCAGTTCTTC; CDR3aa: CASSPRTSGRASLYNEQFF
abundance: .; j_gene: TRBJ2-5; d_gene: .; v_gene: TRBV24-1; CDR3nt: TGTGCCACCAGTGATTTAGGCGGACAAGAGACCCAGTACTTC; CDR3aa: CATSDLGGQETQYF
abundance: many; j_gene: TRBJ1-5; d_gene: .; v_gene: TRBV14; CDR3nt: TGTGCCAGCAGCCAAGATGAGGAGGGGGGGGGCAATCAGCCCCAGCATTTT; CDR3aa: CASSQDEEGGGNQPQHF
abundance: many; j_gene: TRBJ2-1; d_gene: TRBD1; v_gene: TRBV5-1; CDR3nt: TGCGCCAGCAGCTTGGCCTCCTTTTGGGACAGCAATGAGCAGTTCTTC; CDR3aa: CASSLASFWDSNEQFF
abundance: .; j_gene: TRBJ2-3; d_gene: .; v_gene: TRBV19; CDR3nt: TGTGCCAGTAGACGGGACAAGGGAGCACCAGTACCCCAGTATTTT; CDR3aa: CASRRDKGAPVPQYF
abundance: .; j_gene: TRBJ2-3; d_gene: .; v_gene: TRBV6-8; CDR3nt: TGTGCCAGCAGTTACACTGATTCAGATACGCAGTATTTT; CDR3aa: CASSYTDSDTQYF
abundance: few; j_gene: TRBJ2-7; d_gene: TRBD1; v_gene: TRBV5-4; CDR3nt: TGTGCCAGCAGCCAACAGGGGGCGGGCTTAGGCTACGAGCAGTACTTC; CDR3aa: CASSQQGAGLGYEQYF
abundance: .; j_gene: TRBJ1-6; d_gene: .; v_gene: TRBV6-5; CDR3nt: TGTGCCAGCACCCCACTGGGCAGGGCAAATTCACCCCTCCACTTT; CDR3aa: CASTPLGRANSPLHF
abundance: many; j_gene: TRBJ2-1; d_gene: .; v_gene: TRBV2; CDR3nt: TGTGCCAGCATTAGAGGTCTGCAGAACAATGAGCAGTTCTTC; CDR3aa: CASIRGLQNNEQFF
abundance: many; j_gene: TRBJ1-2; d_gene: TRBD1; v_gene: TRBV2; CDR3nt: TGTGCCAGCATCCGGGACAGGGGGCAGGGGGGCTACACCTTC; CDR3aa: CASIRDRGQGGYTF
abundance: many; j_gene: TRBJ1-1; d_gene: TRBD1; v_gene: TRBV30; CDR3nt: TGTGCCTGGAGTGCGACAGGGGCAAGTGAAGCTTTCTTT; CDR3aa: CAWSATGASEAFF
abundance: once; j_gene: TRBJ1-2; d_gene: TRBD1; v_gene: TRBV5-5; CDR3nt: TGTGCCAGCAGAATCAAGCCGGGACAGGGAACCTATGGCTACACCTTC; CDR3aa: CASRIKPGQGTYGYTF
abundance: .; j_gene: TRBJ2-2; d_gene: TRBD1; v_gene: TRBV7-3; CDR3nt: TGTGCCAGCAGCGAGCCCGGGACAGGGAAGATCGGGGAGCTGTTTTTT; CDR3aa: CASSEPGTGKIGELFF
abundance: once; j_gene: TRBJ2-2; d_gene: .; v_gene: TRBV15; CDR3nt: TGTGCCACCAGCAGTAGGCCACCGAACACCGGGGAGCTGTTTTTT; CDR3aa: CATSSRPPNTGELFF